This T cell receptor (beta chain) emerged from a study of human T cells and chemical hapten exposure. Note on this clonotype: What it recognizes is unknown.

TCRdb recomputed calls from the RACE reads with MiXCR, one row per CDR3 protein. The table records tens of thousands of distinct CDR3 sequences, approximately 10% of them present only once. Regarding the study as a whole: TCRs exceeding 1 in 1000 frequency stayed unchanged with DPC sensitization.

Documented time point: patch test 2, 6 weeks after DPC sensitization. Treatment meaning: therapeutic diphenylcyclopropenone sensitization with weekly scalp DPC. Germline V gene lookup returns CDR1 MNHEY and CDR2 SMNVEV (reference sequence). This CDR3 has 16 residues. V shed 0 bases and J shed 4 bases, with 15 bases lying between them. Sequencing used whole blood, obtained in connection with sensitization to the hapten diphenylcyclopropenone (DPC). J is TRBJ1-1 and V is TRBV27; D might be TRBD1 (5 bases). This TCR was sampled from a woman in her 50s with alopecia areata. Some clones in this sample may be carry-over from other donors' samples. The CDR3 loop is CASSLSGGRVVTEAFF. The CDR3 nucleotides read TGTGCCAGCAGTTTATCAGGAGGCAGGGTTGTCACTGAAGCTTTCTTT.